The clone carrying this TCR beta chain was counted a few times. The antigen is not known. The data derive from a study of blood T cells in healthy people across ages. Healthy Russian Caucasian donors spanned ages 6 to 90 years. Study outcomes and limitations: As age increased, TCR beta diversity per million T cells fell in a roughly linear fashion.

Then a second PCR, running about 7 to 11 cycles, was carried out with a sample-barcoded 5' primer and a J-beta primer mix. MiXCR, applied by TCRdb to the 5' RACE reads, yields one record per CDR3 protein. The sample contains hundreds of thousands of distinct CDR3 sequences, under 55% of which appear only once. J gave up 2 bases and V 3 bases, and 12 bases lay outside the gene matches. CDR1 and CDR2 from the germline V gene are MGHRA and YSYEKL. CDR3 length: 18 residues. Specimen: blood. The sequence was collected from a man between 60 and 75 years old in good health. The chain has TRBV4-1 and TRBJ2-1; TRBD1 matches 8 bases. As DNA, the CDR3 is TGCGCCAGCAGCCAGGCTAGCTACAGGGGGACGGCCTACAATGAGCAGTTCTTC. This sequence encodes CASSQASYRGTAYNEQFF.